Below are 23 T cell receptor beta chains sequenced from a single sample in a study of long-term antiretroviral therapy in people with HIV. Version v3.0 of the immunoSEQ assay was performed at survey level. The assay was immunoSEQ multiplex PCR, and TCRdb's table has in-frame clones only and misses some. The sample lists 20,000 to 30,000 clones, 85% occurring once. This material consisted of unsorted PBMCs, taken 4.8 to 5 years after starting antiretroviral therapy. These receptors came from a man between 40 and 49 years old with HIV.

The V call is TRBV7-9, the J call TRBJ2-1, with 10 bases fitting TRBD2. In germline, CDR1 is SEHNR, CDR2 FQNEAQ (reference sequence). The CDR3 consists of 15 residues. Unmatched junction bases numbered 4, after V lost 2 bases and J lost 6 bases. The CDR3 sequence is CASSLSGGASNEQFF. The CDR3 nucleotides read TGTGCCAGCAGCTTAAGCGGGGGGGCAAGCAATGAGCAGTTCTTC.

The J gene is TRBJ1-3, the V gene TRBV6-1; TRBD1 is a possible D gene (5 bases). The ends were cut back, 4 bases at V and 1 base at J, with 23 bases in the middle. The CDR3 loop spans 19 amino acids. CDR1 is MNHNS and CDR2 is SASEGT in the germline V gene. This CDR3 reads CASSAHLQTGVGSGNTIYF. The CDR3 DNA sequence: TGTGCCAGCAGTGCACACCTCCAGACGGGGGTGGGATCTGGAAACACCATATATTTT.

The chain carries TRBV27 and TRBJ2-3, with D possibly matching TRBD2 (5 bases). Germline CDR1 reads MNHEY; CDR2 reads SMNVEV (reference sequence). The V and J ends lost 5 bases and 1 base respectively, with 16 bases between them. This CDR3 region has 16 residues. CDR3 sequence: CASSPDGIFRTDTQYF. CDR3 DNA: TGTGCCAGCAGTCCTGACGGGATTTTTCGCACAGATACGCAGTATTTT.

The chain combines TRBV7-2 with TRBJ2-5; 7 bases are shared with TRBD1. In germline, CDR1 is SGHTA, CDR2 FQGNSA. The V and J ends lost 1 base and 1 base, in that order; junction bases with no gene match: 6. CDR3 length: 16 amino acids. CDR3 in DNA: TGTGCCAGCAGCTTAGGGGACAGAATCCCCCAAGAGACCCAGTACTTC. This sequence encodes CASSLGDRIPQETQYF. Full variable domain (missing parts from reference TRBV7-2 and TRBJ2-5): GAGVSQSPSNKVTEKGKDVELRCDPISGHTALYWYRQSLGQGLEFLIYFQGNSAPDKSGLPSDRFSAERTGGSVSTLTIQRTQQEDSAVYLCASSLGDRIPQETQYFGPGTRLLVL.

The chain has TRBV5-1 and TRBJ1-1; 10 nucleotides line up with TRBD1. The germline CDR1 and CDR2 sequences are SGHRS and YFSETQ. V trimming: 3 bases; J trimming: 3 bases; junction bases outside the gene matches: 5. This CDR3 has 15 amino acids. Written as DNA, the CDR3 is TGCGCCAGCAGCTGGACGACAGGGGGCTACACTGAAGCTTTCTTT. As protein: CASSWTTGGYTEAFF.

The chain employs TRBV2 and TRBJ1-4; tentatively, D is TRBD1 (5 bases). Between the trimmed V and J ends, which lost 1 base and 2 bases, there was a span of 11 bases. The CDR3 extends over 16 amino acids. Germline CDR1 is SNHLY and CDR2 is FYNNEI. This chain's CDR3 is CASSEEGLGTNEKLFF. The CDR3 DNA is TGTGCCAGCAGTGAAGAGGGGCTGGGGACTAATGAAAAACTGTTTTTT.

V is TRBV6-5 and J is TRBJ1-4; 9 nucleotides line up with TRBD1. CDR1 and CDR2 (germline): MNHEY, SVGAGI. The CDR3 is 14 amino acids. With 4 bases clipped from V and 5 bases from J, the junction kept 2 bases outside the gene matches. The CDR3 DNA reads as TGTGCCAGCAGTTCGACAGGGGGGAATGAAAAACTGTTTTTT. Translating gives CASSSTGGNEKLFF.

V gene TRBV7-8 combines with J gene TRBJ1-5; D is perhaps TRBD1 (6 bases). The CDR3 is 15 amino acids. Trimming pared 5 bases from V and 0 bases from J, leaving 11 bases between. CDR1 and CDR2 (germline): SGHVS, FQNEAQ. The CDR3 DNA is TGTGCCAGCAGCACCTCGGACAGTAGCAATCAGCCCCAGCATTTT. This sequence encodes CASSTSDSSNQPQHF.

The chain uses TRBV7-8 and TRBJ1-4; D may be TRBD1 (5 bases). The germline V gene encodes CDR1 SGHVS and CDR2 FQNEAQ. The V end lost 1 base, the J end lost 3 bases, and 12 bases lay between the germline ends. The CDR3 covers 16 residues. CDR3 sequence: CASSLGPQGANEKLFF. In DNA form, the CDR3 reads TGTGCCAGCAGCTTAGGTCCGCAGGGAGCTAATGAAAAACTGTTTTTT.

In its sample, this clone was seen once. The chain links TRBV28 to TRBJ2-5; 9 bases align to TRBD2. This CDR3 is 15 amino acids long. After removal of 6 bases from V and 1 base from J, the junction contained 6 bases not matched to a gene. CDR1 is MDHEN, CDR2 SYDVKM, per germline. The CDR3 region has the DNA TGTGCCAGCAGCAAAGCGGGGGGCCCCCAAGAGACCCAGTACTTC. It specifies CASSKAGGPQETQYF.

This chain uses TRBV5-1 with TRBJ1-1, with D maybe TRBD1 (6 bases). The germline V and J ends were trimmed by 0 bases and 4 bases, with 10 bases remaining between them. The CDR3 extends over 14 amino acids. In germline, CDR1 is SGHRS, CDR2 YFSETQ. DNA for the CDR3: TGCGCCAGCAGCTTGGAGCAGGGGCTCACTGAAGCTTTCTTT. Translated, it gives CASSLEQGLTEAFF.

V and J are TRBV13 and TRBJ2-7, with D possibly being TRBD1 (6 bases). Trimming removed 5 bases from V and 3 bases from J, with 11 bases in between. CDR1 and CDR2 from the germline V gene are PRHDT and FYEKMQ (reference sequence). CDR3 length: 13 residues. CDR3 amino acids: CASSSRDNYEQYF. CDR3 nucleotides: TGTGCCAGCAGCAGCCGGGACAACTACGAGCAGTACTTC.

V and J are TRBV13 and TRBJ2-7; 8 nucleotides line up with TRBD1. Germline V gene lookup returns CDR1 PRHDT and CDR2 FYEKMQ (reference sequence). The CDR3 totals 15 residues. Trimming took 5 bases from V and 4 from J; bases not matched to a gene: 10. The CDR3, as DNA: TGTGCCAGCAGCCAAATGGGACAGGAATTTTACGAGCAGTACTTC. Protein product: CASSQMGQEFYEQYF.

The chain is built from TRBV5-3 and TRBJ1-1, with 7 bases that match TRBD1. TRBV5-3 is an open reading frame whose function is uncertain. This CDR3 region has 11 residues. Unmatched junction bases numbered 6, after V lost 6 bases and J lost 10 bases. For the CDR3, the DNA is TGTGCCAGAACAGTCACAGGGGCAGCTTTCTTT. Residues: CARTVTGAAFF.

The gene calls are TRBV6-6 and TRBJ1-5; D not resolved. Germline CDR1 MNHNY, CDR2 SVGAGI (reference sequence). This CDR3 is 13 amino acids long. V was shortened by 0 bases and J by 10 bases, with 10 bases between the two germline ends. This chain's CDR3 is CASSYSTDLPQHF. CDR3 nucleotide sequence: TGTGCCAGCAGTTACTCGACGGACCTTCCCCAGCATTTT.

J is TRBJ1-5 and V is TRBV19; D is ambiguous. Germline-derived CDR1 and CDR2 are LNHDA and SQIVND (reference sequence). V lost 6 bases and J 9 bases, leaving 12 bases between the germline ends. This CDR3 is built from 12 residues. CDR3 residues: CASSPGAAPQHF. The CDR3 DNA follows: TGTGCCAGTAGCCCGGGAGCCGCGCCCCAGCATTTT.

V usage is TRBV4-3 and J usage is TRBJ2-1; TRBD2 matches 11 bases. In germline, CDR1 is LGHNA, CDR2 YSLEER. V dropped 0 bases and J dropped 9; count of bases not matched to a gene: 16. This CDR3 region has 19 residues. This chain's CDR3 is CASSQEGVAGGPILGEQFF. The CDR3 DNA is TGCGCCAGCAGCCAAGAAGGAGTAGCGGGAGGGCCAATTCTGGGTGAGCAGTTCTTC.

The chain uses TRBV7-2 and TRBJ2-7; 13 bases match TRBD2. V lost 6 bases and J lost 6; bases outside the gene matches: 11. The CDR3 loop spans 16 amino acids. Per the germline V gene, CDR1 is SGHTA and CDR2 is FQGNSA. The CDR3 sequence: CASSLDGLAGAIEQYF. The DNA of the CDR3 is TGTGCCAGCAGTTTGGACGGACTAGCGGGAGCAATCGAGCAGTACTTC.

J is TRBJ2-7 and V is TRBV29-1; possibly TRBD1 for D (5 bases). Trimming removed 7 bases at V and 5 bases at J, with 18 bases between. The CDR3 has 13 amino acids. CDR1 and CDR2 from the germline V gene are SQVTM and ANQGSEA. As DNA, the CDR3 is TGCAGCGGACAAACAGGATTAGGCGACGAGCAGTACTTC. Amino acids: CSGQTGLGDEQYF.

This chain uses TRBV6-6 with TRBJ1-2; D is possibly TRBD1 (6 bases). The germline CDR1 and CDR2 sequences are MNHNY and SVGAGI (reference sequence). This CDR3 is built from 13 residues. V was cut by 6 bases and J by 2 bases, with 10 bases left in between. CDR3 protein: CASSRDNNYGYTF. As DNA, the CDR3 is TGTGCCAGCAGCCGGGACAACAACTATGGCTACACCTTC.

J is TRBJ2-1 and V is TRBV29-1, with 7 bases lining up with TRBD1. V lost 1 base to trimming and J lost 0 bases; unmatched junction nucleotides: 15. The CDR3 totals 19 residues. From germline, CDR1 is SQVTM and CDR2 ANQGSEA. CDR3: CSVEVLLLARQGSYNEQFF. The CDR3 DNA is TGCAGCGTTGAAGTCCTCCTGCTAGCCCGACAGGGCTCCTACAATGAGCAGTTCTTC.

V gene TRBV5-1 combines with J gene TRBJ1-1; possibly TRBD1 for D (5 bases). Trimming took off 4 bases at V and 0 bases at J, with 13 bases between the two ends. The CDR3 has 15 amino acids. Germline V lookup: CDR1 SGHRS, CDR2 YFSETQ. The CDR3 DNA follows: TGCGCCAGCAGCCGCGTTGGGGCCGTGAACACTGAAGCTTTCTTT. Protein product: CASSRVGAVNTEAFF.

The chain carries TRBV7-9 and TRBJ2-7, with D maybe TRBD1 (5 bases). Germline lookup yields CDR1 SEHNR and CDR2 FQNEAQ (reference sequence). The germline V and J ends were trimmed by 1 base and 6 bases, with 13 bases remaining between them. The CDR3 has 14 amino acids. This chain's CDR3 is CASSLEGAASEQYF. CDR3 nucleotide sequence: TGTGCCAGCAGCTTAGAAGGGGCAGCGAGCGAGCAGTACTTC.